The TCR beta chain described here comes from a study of blood T cell repertoires in COVID-19. Study at large: Samples of COVID-19 (acute and convalescent) were obtained from the United States, Italy and Spain. T cells, B-cell-depleted T cells, or PBMCs supplied cDNA or gDNA.

CDR3 length: 14 amino acids. The germline CDR1 and CDR2 sequences are LNHDA and SQIVND (reference sequence). V shed 7 bases, J shed 7 bases, and the junction held 10 bases outside the gene matches. Per the original data handling: Amplification from reference gene primers served as the basis for estimated nucleated cell counts. Profiled with immunoSEQ multiplex PCR; TCRdb holds only in-frame clones, not every one. That table supplies the V and J calls and clone size; D and trimming were determined from the DNA. The table records around 450,000 clones, more than 85% of them present only once. This TCR was recovered from a woman between 25 and 40 years old with acute or convalescent COVID-19. The sequenced material came from peripheral blood. The chain recombines TRBV19 with TRBJ1-2, with 9 bases aligning to TRBD1. CDR3 sequence reads: CASNPTGGYGGYTF. CDR3 sequence (DNA): TGTGCCAGTAACCCGACAGGGGGGTACGGTGGCTACACCTTC. The entire variable domain, with the rest obtained from reference TRBV19 and TRBJ1-2, is as follows: DGGITQSPKYLFRKEGQNVTLSCEQNLNHDAMYWYRQDPGQGLRLIYYSQIVNDFQKGDIAEGYSVSREKKESFPLTVTSAQKNPTAFYLCASNPTGGYGGYTFGSGTRLTVV.